Listed here are 25 T cell receptor beta chains from one sample, sequenced in a study of blood T cells in healthy people across ages. Then a second PCR, running about 6 to 11 cycles, was carried out with a sample-barcoded 5' primer and a J-beta primer mix. TCRdb fed the 5' RACE reads into MiXCR, producing one record per CDR3 protein. The sample contains 550,000 to 750,000 distinct CDR3 sequences, 20% to 25% of which appear only once. Sequencing was performed on blood. These receptors all come from a man aged 65 to 85 in good health.

This chain joins TRBV5-5 and TRBJ2-1; D may correspond to TRBD1 or TRBD2 (5 bases each). CDR1 is SGHKS, CDR2 YYEKEE, per germline (reference sequence). V lost 3 bases and J 7 bases, leaving 17 bases between the germline ends. The CDR3 is made up of 15 amino acids. The CDR3 region is CASSSYGAQENEQFF. The CDR3 nucleotides read TGTGCCAGCAGCTCCTACGGGGCCCAAGAAAATGAGCAGTTCTTC.

Only a few counts were recorded for this clonotype. This chain connects TRBV4-3 to TRBJ2-7; tentatively, D is TRBD1 (6 bases). In germline, CDR1 is LGHNA, CDR2 YSLEER. The CDR3 has 17 amino acids. The V end was cut by 0 bases, the J end by 2 bases, with 17 bases between. The CDR3 spells CASSQEPSGQGPYEQYF. The DNA for the CDR3 is TGCGCCAGCAGCCAAGAACCTAGTGGGCAGGGGCCCTACGAGCAGTACTTC.

This clonotype was observed a few times. This rearrangement joins TRBV7-9 to TRBJ2-6; D gene unclear. CDR1 is SEHNR and CDR2 is FQNEAQ in the germline V gene (reference sequence). The V gene lost 6 bases and the J gene lost 2 bases, with 8 bases spanning the gap. The CDR3 is 14 residues long. The CDR3 sequence is CASSWAAGANVLTF. The CDR3 DNA reads TGTGCCAGCAGTTGGGCAGCTGGGGCCAACGTCCTGACTTTC.

J is TRBJ2-5 and V is TRBV20-1, with D hard to call. CDR1 is DFQATT and CDR2 is SNEGSKA in the germline V gene (reference sequence). This CDR3 contains 16 residues. The V end was cut by 3 bases, the J end by 5 bases, with 22 bases between. CDR3 amino acids: CSARNADPSSIETQYF. The CDR3 nucleotides are TGCAGTGCTAGGAATGCCGATCCGTCTTCGATCGAGACCCAGTACTTC.

This clonotype was detected a few times. This chain links TRBV15 with TRBJ2-3; 11 bases map to TRBD1. CDR1 and CDR2 from the germline V gene are LNHNV and YYDKDF (reference sequence). The CDR3 spans 16 residues. Unmatched junction bases numbered 4, after V lost 1 base and J lost 4 bases. In DNA, the CDR3 is TGTGCCACCAGCAGAGGGGACAGGGGGATTTCAGATACGCAGTATTTT. Translated: CATSRGDRGISDTQYF.

The rearrangement joins TRBV6-5 to TRBJ2-5; D gene uncertain. The J call could be wrong; TRBJ2-1 is a better fit for the DNA end. CDR3 size: 12 residues. The germline V gene has CDR1 MNHEY and CDR2 SVGAGI. CDR3 loop: CASSTSNGEQFF. The CDR3 DNA follows: TGTGCCAGCAGTACCTCTAACGGTGAGCAGTTCTTC.

The chain links TRBV28 to TRBJ2-5; 8 nucleotides align to TRBD2. Germline V CDR1 and CDR2: MDHEN, SYDVKM. With 6 bases clipped from V and 4 bases from J, the junction kept 10 bases outside the gene matches. The CDR3 has 15 amino acids. CDR3 nucleotides: TGTGCCAGCAGACCTTCACTAGCGGTTCGAGAGACCCAGTACTTC. Translated, it gives CASRPSLAVRETQYF.

The CDR3 DNA sequence: TGTGCCACCTGGGTTGGGGGCAATCAGCCCCAGCATTTT. Its translation is CATWVGGNQPQHF. V and J are TRBV19 and TRBJ1-5; D remains unclear. This CDR3 is 13 amino acids long. V was shortened by 10 bases and J by 2 bases, with 12 bases between the two germline ends. Looked up from germline, CDR1 is LNHDA and CDR2 is SQIVND (reference sequence). Combining the CDR3 with reference TRBV19 and TRBJ1-5 gives the whole variable domain DGGITQSPKYLFRKEGQNVTLSCEQNLNHDAMYWYRQDPGQGLRLIYYSQIVNDFQKGDIAEGYSVSREKKESFPLTVTSAQKNPTAFYLCATWVGGNQPQHFGDGTRLSIL.

This clonotype showed up just a few times. The J gene is TRBJ2-5, the V gene TRBV7-6; 8 bases map to TRBD2. The J call may be mistaken, given a closer DNA end match to TRBJ2-1. The CDR3 sequence is 16 residues long. Germline V gives CDR1 SGHVS, CDR2 FNYEAQ. The CDR3 reads CASSLAPASGFNEQFF. The CDR3 DNA reads as TGTGCCAGCAGCTTAGCGCCGGCTAGCGGGTTTAATGAGCAGTTCTTC.

This chain connects TRBV19 to TRBJ2-5, with 8 bases that match TRBD1. The better agreement between TRBJ2-1 and the DNA end casts doubt on the J call. There are 15 residues in the CDR3. From germline, CDR1 is LNHDA and CDR2 SQIVND (reference sequence). The DNA of the CDR3 is TGTGCCAGTAGTAGAGAACAGGGGGCCTACAATGAGCAGTTCTTC. It specifies CASSREQGAYNEQFF.

CDR3 sequence: CSARVPTEQYF. The CDR3 DNA follows: TGCAGTGCTCGTGTCCCTACGGAGCAGTACTTC. The chain joins TRBV20-1 to TRBJ2-7; no clear D. V shed 5 bases and J shed 7 bases, with 12 bases lying between them. The V gene's germline CDR1 is DFQATT and CDR2 SNEGSKA (reference sequence). The CDR3 runs to 11 residues.

The V gene is TRBV18, the J gene TRBJ1-5, with D tentatively TRBD1 (6 bases). Trimming cost V 5 bases and J 6 bases, with 14 bases left between them. The germline V gene encodes CDR1 KGHSH and CDR2 LQKENI. The CDR3 totals 14 residues. The CDR3 loop reads CASSERQEPQPQHF. DNA for the CDR3: TGTGCCAGCTCAGAGCGACAGGAGCCTCAGCCCCAGCATTTT.

The chain uses TRBV27 and TRBJ2-7, with D tentatively TRBD1 or TRBD2 (5 bases each). Trimming took off 4 bases at V and 0 bases at J, with 10 bases between the two ends. The CDR3 totals 14 residues. Germline V gives CDR1 MNHEY, CDR2 SMNVEV (reference sequence). The DNA for the CDR3 is TGTGCCAGCAGTTGGTTGAGGGGCTCCTACGAGCAGTACTTC. Its protein is CASSWLRGSYEQYF.

The chain couples TRBV15 to TRBJ1-5, with a possible D match to TRBD1 (5 bases). Trimming took off 0 bases at V and 4 bases at J, with 13 bases between the two ends. Germline CDR1 reads LNHNV; CDR2 reads YYDKDF (reference sequence). The CDR3 is made up of 16 amino acids. DNA of the CDR3: TGTGCCACCAGCAGAGATACAGGAGATGGGAATCAGCCCCAGCATTTT. Protein sequence: CATSRDTGDGNQPQHF.

This clonotype appeared a few times. The chain is built from TRBV29-1 and TRBJ1-3; D not resolved. Trimming took off 2 bases at V and 0 bases at J, with 23 bases between the two ends. The CDR3 is 19 amino acids. The germline V gene has CDR1 SQVTM and CDR2 ANQGSEA. The CDR3 nucleotides read TGCAGCGTTGAAATTGGGCGGTACAGTCCATCCTTCTCTGGAAACACCATATATTTT. Its protein is CSVEIGRYSPSFSGNTIYF.

This chain links TRBV5-1 with TRBJ2-5; perhaps D is TRBD1 or TRBD2 (5 bases each). The J call could be wrong; TRBJ2-7 is a better fit for the DNA end. Germline V gives CDR1 SGHRS, CDR2 YFSETQ. CDR3 size: 14 residues. CDR3 nucleotides: TGCGCCAGCAGCTTGCGGGGCCCGGAGTACGAGCAGTACTTC. Translating gives CASSLRGPEYEQYF.

This clonotype has ten or more counts. V gene TRBV7-9 combines with J gene TRBJ1-4; D gene uncertain. Germline V gene lookup returns CDR1 SEHNR and CDR2 FQNEAQ (reference sequence). CDR3 length equals 12 residues. V was cut by 4 bases and J by 13 bases, with 13 bases left in between. The CDR3 bases are TGTGCCAGCAGCTCCCGGGAACCGGGACTGTTTTTT. It yields the protein CASSSREPGLFF.

The sample holds many counts of this clonotype. This chain joins TRBV12-3 or TRBV12-4 and TRBJ2-7; D unclear. V lost 6 bases and J lost 7, with 19 bases in between. The CDR3 is 14 residues long. CDR3 loop: CASSAPEMALEQYF. CDR3 DNA: TGTGCCAGCAGCGCCCCTGAGATGGCGCTGGAGCAGTACTTC.

In this sample, this clonotype turned up a few times. The V and J genes are TRBV11-2 and TRBJ2-2; D may be TRBD1 or TRBD2 (5 bases each). Germline loops: CDR1 SGHAT, CDR2 FQNNGV. The V end lost 1 base, the J end lost 4 bases, and 16 bases lay between the germline ends. CDR3 length: 17 residues. This CDR3 reads CASSLGGWGVPTGELFF. The CDR3 DNA is TGTGCCAGCAGCTTAGGCGGGTGGGGCGTTCCCACCGGGGAGCTGTTTTTT.

Only a few counts were recorded for this clonotype. The chain uses TRBV20-1 and TRBJ2-5, with D perhaps TRBD1 (6 bases). Near its end, the DNA agrees better with TRBJ2-1, so the J call may be wrong. Germline V gives CDR1 DFQATT, CDR2 SNEGSKA (reference sequence). The length of the CDR3 is 15 residues. CDR3 residues: CSARGGTPSGDEQFF. CDR3 sequence (DNA): TGCAGTGCTAGAGGGGGGACACCGAGCGGAGATGAGCAGTTCTTC.

The chain has TRBV18 and TRBJ1-6; D is unclear. V was clipped by 0 bases and J by 4 bases, with 4 bases between them. Germline CDR1 KGHSH, CDR2 LQKENI. The CDR3 sequence is 14 residues long. CDR3 amino acids: CASSPPQYNSPLHF. CDR3 in DNA: TGTGCCAGCTCACCACCACAGTATAATTCACCCCTCCACTTT.

The gene calls are TRBV24-1 and TRBJ2-1; 12 bases align to TRBD2. V was pared by 3 bases and J by 2 bases, with 4 bases of the junction left unmatched. From germline, CDR1 is KGHDR and CDR2 SFDVKD. This CDR3 spans 17 amino acids. Written as DNA, the CDR3 is TGTGCCACCAGTGATCCTGGACTAGCGGGAACCTACAATGAGCAGTTCTTC. Amino acid sequence: CATSDPGLAGTYNEQFF.

The V gene is TRBV11-2, the J gene TRBJ2-7; 12 positions agree with TRBD2. V lost 4 bases, J lost 2 bases, and 6 bases stayed unmatched. Germline-derived CDR1 and CDR2 are SGHAT and FQNNGV. The CDR3 runs to 16 residues. For the CDR3, the DNA is TGTGCCAGCAGCTACCGACTAGCGGGAGCCGCCTACGAGCAGTACTTC. This sequence encodes CASSYRLAGAAYEQYF.

This clonotype was seen a handful of times. CDR3 sequence: CASSSLGGLAGAGYEQYF. DNA of the CDR3: TGTGCCAGCAGTTCACTGGGGGGTCTAGCGGGCGCCGGCTACGAGCAGTACTTC. This chain links TRBV12-3 or TRBV12-4 with TRBJ2-7; 8 bases fit TRBD2. CDR3 length: 18 residues. Germline trimming cut 4 bases from V and 3 bases from J; bases unmatched to any gene: 17.

In this sample, this clonotype turned up once. This CDR3 is CASSYGQGGEQFF. The CDR3 DNA reads as TGTGCCAGCAGTTACGGACAGGGTGGTGAGCAGTTCTTC. V and J are TRBV11-2 and TRBJ2-5, with 8 positions matching TRBD1. With the DNA end fitting TRBJ2-1 better, the J assignment may be wrong. The CDR3 spans 13 residues. The germline V gene has CDR1 SGHAT and CDR2 FQNNGV.